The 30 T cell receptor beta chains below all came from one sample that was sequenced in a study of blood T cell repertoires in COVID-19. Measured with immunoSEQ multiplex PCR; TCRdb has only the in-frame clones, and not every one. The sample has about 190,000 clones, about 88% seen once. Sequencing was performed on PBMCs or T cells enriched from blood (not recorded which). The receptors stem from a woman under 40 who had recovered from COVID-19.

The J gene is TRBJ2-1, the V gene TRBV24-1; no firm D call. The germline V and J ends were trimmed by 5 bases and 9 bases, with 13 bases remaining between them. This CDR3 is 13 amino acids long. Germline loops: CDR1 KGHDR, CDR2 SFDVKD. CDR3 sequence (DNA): TGTGCCACCAGTGCGCCGCCACTTCCTGAGCAGTTCTTC. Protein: CATSAPPLPEQFF.

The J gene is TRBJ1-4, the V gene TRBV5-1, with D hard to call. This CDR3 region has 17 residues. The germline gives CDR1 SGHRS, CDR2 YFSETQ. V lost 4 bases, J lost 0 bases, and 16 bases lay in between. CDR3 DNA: TGCGCCAGCAGCCTGGCCGGCCGAGGAGCAACTAATGAAAAACTGTTTTTT. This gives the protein CASSLAGRGATNEKLFF. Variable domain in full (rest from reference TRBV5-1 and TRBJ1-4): KAGVTQTPRYLIKTRGQQVTLSCSPISGHRSVSWYQQTPGQGLQFLFEYFSETQRNKGNFPGRFSGRQFSNSRSEMNVSTLELGDSALYLCASSLAGRGATNEKLFFGSGTQLSVL.

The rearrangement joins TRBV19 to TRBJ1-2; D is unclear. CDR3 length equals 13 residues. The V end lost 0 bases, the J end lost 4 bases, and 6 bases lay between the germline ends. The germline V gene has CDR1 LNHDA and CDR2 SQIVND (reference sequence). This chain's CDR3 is CASSIDRFYGYTF. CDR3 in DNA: TGTGCCAGTAGTATAGACAGGTTCTATGGCTACACCTTC.

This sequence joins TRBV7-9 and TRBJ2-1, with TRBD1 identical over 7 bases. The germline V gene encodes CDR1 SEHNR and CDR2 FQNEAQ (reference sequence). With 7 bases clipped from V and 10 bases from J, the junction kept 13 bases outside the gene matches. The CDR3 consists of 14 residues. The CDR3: CASTPYYGQEEQFF. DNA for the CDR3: TGTGCCAGCACCCCATACTACGGACAGGAAGAGCAGTTCTTC.

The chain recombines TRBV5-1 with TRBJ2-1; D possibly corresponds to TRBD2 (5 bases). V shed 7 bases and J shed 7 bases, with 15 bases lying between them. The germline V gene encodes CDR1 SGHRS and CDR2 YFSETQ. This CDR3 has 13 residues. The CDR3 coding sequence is TGCGCCAGCTTCGAGGCCCGAGGGAATGAGCAGTTCTTC. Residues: CASFEARGNEQFF.

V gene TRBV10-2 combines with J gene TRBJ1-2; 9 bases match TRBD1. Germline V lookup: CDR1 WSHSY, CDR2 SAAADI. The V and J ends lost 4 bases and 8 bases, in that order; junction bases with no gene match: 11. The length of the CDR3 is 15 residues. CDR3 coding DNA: TGCGCCAGCAGTGGACCGGGACAGGGAAGGGGCGGCTACACCTTC. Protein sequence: CASSGPGQGRGGYTF.

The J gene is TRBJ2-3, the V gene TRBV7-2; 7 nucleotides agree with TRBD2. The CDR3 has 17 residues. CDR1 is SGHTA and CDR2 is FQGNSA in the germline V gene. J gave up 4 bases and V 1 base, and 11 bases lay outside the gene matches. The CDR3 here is CASSLEYPGGLADTQYF. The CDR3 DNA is TGTGCCAGCAGCTTAGAGTATCCGGGGGGACTTGCAGATACGCAGTATTTT.

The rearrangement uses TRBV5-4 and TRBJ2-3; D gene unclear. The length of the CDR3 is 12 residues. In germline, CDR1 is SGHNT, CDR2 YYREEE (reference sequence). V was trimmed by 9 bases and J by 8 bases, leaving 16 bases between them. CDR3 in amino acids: CAIPNIRGTQYF. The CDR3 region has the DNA TGTGCCATCCCCAATATCAGAGGTACGCAGTATTTT. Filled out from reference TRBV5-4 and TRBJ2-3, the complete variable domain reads ETGVTQSPTHLIKTRGQQVTLRCSSQSGHNTVSWYQQALGQGPQFIFQYYREEENGRGNFPPRFSGLQFPNYSSELNVNALELDDSALYLCAIPNIRGTQYFGPGTRLTVL.

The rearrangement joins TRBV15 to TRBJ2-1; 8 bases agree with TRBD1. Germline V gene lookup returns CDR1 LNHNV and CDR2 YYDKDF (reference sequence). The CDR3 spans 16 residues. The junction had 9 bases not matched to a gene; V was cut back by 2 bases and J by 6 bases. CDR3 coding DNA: TGTGCCACCAGCAGATCCCTCTCAGGACAGGGCAATGAGCAGTTCTTC. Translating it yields CATSRSLSGQGNEQFF.

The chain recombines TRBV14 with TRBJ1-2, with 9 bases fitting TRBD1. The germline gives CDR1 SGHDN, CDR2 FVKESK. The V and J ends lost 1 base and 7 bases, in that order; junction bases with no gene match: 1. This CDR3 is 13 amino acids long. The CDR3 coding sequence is TGTGCCAGCAGCCAAGGGACAGGGGTTGGCTACACCTTC. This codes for CASSQGTGVGYTF.

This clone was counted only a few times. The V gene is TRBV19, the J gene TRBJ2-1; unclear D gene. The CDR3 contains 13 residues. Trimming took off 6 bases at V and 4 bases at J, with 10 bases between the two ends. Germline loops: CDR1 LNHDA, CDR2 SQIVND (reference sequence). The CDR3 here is CASRQSSYNEQFF. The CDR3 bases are TGTGCCAGTAGACAGAGTTCGTACAATGAGCAGTTCTTC.

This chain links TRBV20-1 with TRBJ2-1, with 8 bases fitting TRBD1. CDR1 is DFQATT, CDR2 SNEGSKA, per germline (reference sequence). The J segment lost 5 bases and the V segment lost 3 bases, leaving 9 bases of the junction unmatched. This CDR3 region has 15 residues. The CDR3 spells CSASTGTGMHNEQFF. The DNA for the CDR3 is TGCAGTGCTAGTACCGGGACAGGCATGCACAATGAGCAGTTCTTC.

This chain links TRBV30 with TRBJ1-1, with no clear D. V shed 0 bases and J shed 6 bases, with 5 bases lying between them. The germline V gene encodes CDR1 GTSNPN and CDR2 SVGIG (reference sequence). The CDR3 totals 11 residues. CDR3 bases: TGTGCCTGGAGTGTGGAGTCTGAAGCTTTCTTT. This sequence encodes CAWSVESEAFF. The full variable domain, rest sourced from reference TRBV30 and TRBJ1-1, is SQTIHQWPATLVQPVGSPLSLECTVEGTSNPNLYWYRQAAGRGLQLLFYSVGIGQISSEVPQNLSASRPQDRQFILSSKKLLLSDSGFYLCAWSVESEAFFGQGTRLTVV.

The CDR3 loop reads CASSLEDRVNTEAFF. As DNA, the CDR3 is TGTGCCAGCAGCTTGGAGGACAGAGTGAACACTGAAGCTTTCTTT. The chain combines TRBV5-4 with TRBJ1-1; D may be TRBD1 (6 bases). Germline-derived CDR1 and CDR2 are SGHNT and YYREEE (reference sequence). The CDR3 consists of 15 residues. V was clipped by 0 bases and J by 0 bases, with 9 bases between them.

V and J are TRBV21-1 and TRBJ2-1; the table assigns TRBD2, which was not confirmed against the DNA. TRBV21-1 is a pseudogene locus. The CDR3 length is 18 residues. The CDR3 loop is CASSKSASGGSSYNEQFF. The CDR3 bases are TGTGCCAGCAGCAAATCTGCTAGCGGGGGTAGCTCCTACAATGAGCAGTTCTTC.

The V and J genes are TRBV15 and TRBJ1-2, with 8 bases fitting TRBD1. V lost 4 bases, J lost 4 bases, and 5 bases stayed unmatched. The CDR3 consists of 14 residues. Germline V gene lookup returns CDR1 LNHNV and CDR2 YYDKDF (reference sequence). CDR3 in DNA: TGTGCCACCAGCAAAGAACAGGGGGGCTATGGCTACACCTTC. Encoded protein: CATSKEQGGYGYTF. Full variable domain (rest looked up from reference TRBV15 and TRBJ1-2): DAMVIQNPRYQVTQFGKPVTLSCSQTLNHNVMYWYQQKSSQAPKLLFHYYDKDFNNEADTPDNFQSRRPNTSFCFLDIRSPGLGDTAMYLCATSKEQGGYGYTFGSGTRLTVV.

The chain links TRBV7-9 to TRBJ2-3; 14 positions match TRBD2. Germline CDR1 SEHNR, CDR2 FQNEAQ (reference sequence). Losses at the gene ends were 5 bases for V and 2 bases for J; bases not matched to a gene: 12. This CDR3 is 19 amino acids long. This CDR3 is CASSLRTSGRRSSTDTQYF. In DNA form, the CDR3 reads TGTGCCAGCAGCCTAAGGACTAGCGGGAGGAGGTCCTCCACAGATACGCAGTATTTT. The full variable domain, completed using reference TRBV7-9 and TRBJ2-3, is DTGVSQNPRHKITKRGQNVTFRCDPISEHNRLYWYRQTLGQGPEFLTYFQNEAQLEKSRLLSDRFSAERPKGSFSTLEIQRTEQGDSAMYLCASSLRTSGRRSSTDTQYFGPGTRLTVL.

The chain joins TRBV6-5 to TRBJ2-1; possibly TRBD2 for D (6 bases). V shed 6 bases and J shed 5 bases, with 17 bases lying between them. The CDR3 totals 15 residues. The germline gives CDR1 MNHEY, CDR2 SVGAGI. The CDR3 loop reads CASSRDREMHNEQFF. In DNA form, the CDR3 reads TGTGCCAGCAGCCGGGACCGGGAGATGCACAATGAGCAGTTCTTC.

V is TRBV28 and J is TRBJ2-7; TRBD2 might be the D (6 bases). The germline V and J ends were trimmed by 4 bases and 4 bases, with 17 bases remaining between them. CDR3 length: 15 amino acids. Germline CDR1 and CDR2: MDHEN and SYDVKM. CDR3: CASSSSVVGLYEQYF. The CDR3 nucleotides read TGTGCCAGCAGTTCTAGCGTGGTAGGGTTGTACGAGCAGTACTTC.

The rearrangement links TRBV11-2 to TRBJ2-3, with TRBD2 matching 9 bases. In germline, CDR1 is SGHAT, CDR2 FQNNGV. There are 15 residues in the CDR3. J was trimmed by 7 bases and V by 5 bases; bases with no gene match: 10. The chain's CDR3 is CASSPLAGGPYTQYF. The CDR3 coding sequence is TGTGCCAGCAGCCCCCTGGCGGGAGGGCCGTATACGCAGTATTTT.

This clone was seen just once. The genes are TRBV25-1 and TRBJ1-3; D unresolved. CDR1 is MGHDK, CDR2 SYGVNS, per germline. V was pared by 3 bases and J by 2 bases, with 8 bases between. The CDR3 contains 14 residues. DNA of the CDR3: TGTGCCAGCAGTGATGCGGGAGCTGGAAACACCATATATTTT. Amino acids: CASSDAGAGNTIYF.

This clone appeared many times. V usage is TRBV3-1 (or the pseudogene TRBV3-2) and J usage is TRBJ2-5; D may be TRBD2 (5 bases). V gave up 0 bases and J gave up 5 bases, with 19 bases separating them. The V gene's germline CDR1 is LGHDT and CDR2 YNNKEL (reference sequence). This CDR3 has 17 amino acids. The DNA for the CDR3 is TGTGCCAGCAGCCAAGATCTAGGGCTAGCAATTGCGGAGACCCAGTACTTC. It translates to CASSQDLGLAIAETQYF.

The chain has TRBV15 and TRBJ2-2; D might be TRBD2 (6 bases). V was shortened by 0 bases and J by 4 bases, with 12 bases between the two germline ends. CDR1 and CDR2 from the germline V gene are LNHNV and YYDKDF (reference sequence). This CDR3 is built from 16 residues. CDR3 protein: CATSRETRRGTGELFF. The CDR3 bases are TGTGCCACCAGCAGAGAGACTAGGAGGGGCACCGGGGAGCTGTTTTTT.

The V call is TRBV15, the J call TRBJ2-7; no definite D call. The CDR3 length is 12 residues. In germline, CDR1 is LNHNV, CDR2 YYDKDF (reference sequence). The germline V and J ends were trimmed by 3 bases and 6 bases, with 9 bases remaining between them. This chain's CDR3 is CATSSARSEQYF. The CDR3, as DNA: TGTGCCACCAGCAGTGCTCGGAGCGAGCAGTACTTC. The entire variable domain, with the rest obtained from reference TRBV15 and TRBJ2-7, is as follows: DAMVIQNPRYQVTQFGKPVTLSCSQTLNHNVMYWYQQKSSQAPKLLFHYYDKDFNNEADTPDNFQSRRPNTSFCFLDIRSPGLGDTAMYLCATSSARSEQYFGPGTRLTVT.

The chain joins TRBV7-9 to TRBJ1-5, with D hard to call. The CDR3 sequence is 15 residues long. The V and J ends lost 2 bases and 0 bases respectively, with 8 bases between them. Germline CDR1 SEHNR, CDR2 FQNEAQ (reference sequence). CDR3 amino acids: CASSLTDTSNQPQHF. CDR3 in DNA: TGTGCCAGCAGCTTAACAGACACTAGCAATCAGCCCCAGCATTTT. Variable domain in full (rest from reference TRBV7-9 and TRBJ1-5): DTGVSQNPRHKITKRGQNVTFRCDPISEHNRLYWYRQTLGQGPEFLTYFQNEAQLEKSRLLSDRFSAERPKGSFSTLEIQRTEQGDSAMYLCASSLTDTSNQPQHFGDGTRLSIL.

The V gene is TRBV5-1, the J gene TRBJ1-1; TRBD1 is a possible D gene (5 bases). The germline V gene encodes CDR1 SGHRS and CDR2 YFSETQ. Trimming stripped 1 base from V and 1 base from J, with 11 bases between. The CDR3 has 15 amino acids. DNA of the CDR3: TGCGCCAGCAGCTTGAGGTTCGGGGGGAACACTGAAGCTTTCTTT. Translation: CASSLRFGGNTEAFF.

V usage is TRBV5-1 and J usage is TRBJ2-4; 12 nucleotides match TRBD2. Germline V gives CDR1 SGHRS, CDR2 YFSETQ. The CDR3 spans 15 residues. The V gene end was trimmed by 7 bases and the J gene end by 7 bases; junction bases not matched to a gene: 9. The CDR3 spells CASSRLAGVENIQYF. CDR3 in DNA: TGCGCCAGCTCCCGACTAGCGGGAGTAGAGAACATTCAGTACTTC.

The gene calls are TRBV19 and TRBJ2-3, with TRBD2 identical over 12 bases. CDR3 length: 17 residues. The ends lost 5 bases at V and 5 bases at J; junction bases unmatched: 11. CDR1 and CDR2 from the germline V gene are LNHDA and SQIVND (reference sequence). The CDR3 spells CASSQPSGGASLDTQYF. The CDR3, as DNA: TGTGCCAGTAGTCAACCTAGCGGGGGGGCCAGTTTAGATACGCAGTATTTT.

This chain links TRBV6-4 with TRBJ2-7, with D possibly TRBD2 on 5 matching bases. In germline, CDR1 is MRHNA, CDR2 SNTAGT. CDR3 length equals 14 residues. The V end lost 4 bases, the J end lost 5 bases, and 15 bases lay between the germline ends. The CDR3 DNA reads TGTGCCAGCAGTGGTCCGGGAACATGGGACGAGCAGTACTTC. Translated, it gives CASSGPGTWDEQYF.

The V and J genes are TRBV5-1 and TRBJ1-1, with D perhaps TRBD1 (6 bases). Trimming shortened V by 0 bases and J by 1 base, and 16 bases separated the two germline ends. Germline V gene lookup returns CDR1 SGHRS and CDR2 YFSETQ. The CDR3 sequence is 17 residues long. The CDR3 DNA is TGCGCCAGCAGCTTGGGGCGAGGGGGTTGGGGGAACACTGAAGCTTTCTTT. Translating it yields CASSLGRGGWGNTEAFF.